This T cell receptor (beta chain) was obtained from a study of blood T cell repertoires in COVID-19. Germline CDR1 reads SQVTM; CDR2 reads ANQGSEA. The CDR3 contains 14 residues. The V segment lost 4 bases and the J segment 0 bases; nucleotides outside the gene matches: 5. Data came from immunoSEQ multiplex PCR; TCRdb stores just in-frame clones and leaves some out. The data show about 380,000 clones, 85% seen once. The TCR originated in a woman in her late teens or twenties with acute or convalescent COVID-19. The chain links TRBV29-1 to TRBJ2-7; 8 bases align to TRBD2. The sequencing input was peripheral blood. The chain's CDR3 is CSVGGGSGSYEQYF. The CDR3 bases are TGCAGCGTTGGCGGGGGGAGTGGCTCCTACGAGCAGTACTTC.